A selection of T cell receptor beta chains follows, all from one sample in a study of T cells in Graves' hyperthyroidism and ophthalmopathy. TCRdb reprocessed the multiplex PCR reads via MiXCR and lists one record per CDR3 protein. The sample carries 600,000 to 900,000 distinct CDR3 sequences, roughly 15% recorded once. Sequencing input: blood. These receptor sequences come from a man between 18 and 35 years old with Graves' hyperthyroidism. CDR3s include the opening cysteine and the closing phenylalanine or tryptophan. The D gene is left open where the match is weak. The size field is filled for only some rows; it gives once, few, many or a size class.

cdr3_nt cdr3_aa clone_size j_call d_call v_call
TGTGCCAGCAGGACCTTTGGACTAGCTAAGAATGAGCAGTTCTTC CASRTFGLAKNEQFF . TRBJ2-1 TRBD2 TRBV6-1
TGTGCCAGCAGCTTACGACTAGTATGGGCCGGGGAGCTGTTTTTT CASSLRLVWAGELFF few TRBJ2-2 . TRBV11-2
TGTGCCAGCAGATTAGCGGGGGAAGAGACCCAGTACTTC CASRLAGEETQYF many TRBJ2-5 TRBD2 TRBV12-3/TRBV12-4
TGTGCCAGCAGTCAGCATACCCTAGCGGGAGGGGGCGAGCAGTACTTC CASSQHTLAGGGEQYF many TRBJ2-7 TRBD2 TRBV12-3/TRBV12-4
TGTGCCAGCAGTTCCCCGACGGGACTAGCGGGAGAGGGCAATGAGCAGTTCTTC CASSSPTGLAGEGNEQFF . TRBJ2-1 TRBD2 TRBV28
TGTGCCATCAGTCCGACAGGGGACGGCTGTAATTCACCCCTCCACTTT CAISPTGDGCNSPLHF . TRBJ1-6 TRBD1 TRBV10-3
TGTGCCAGCAGCACCTATGAGAGGGGTTCCTACGAGCAGTACTTC CASSTYERGSYEQYF . TRBJ2-7 . TRBV5-6
TGTGCCAGCAGCGCCACAGGGGCGGGCTACGAGCAGTACTTC CASSATGAGYEQYF . TRBJ2-7 TRBD1 TRBV7-9
TGTGCCAGCGCCAATCCGGGACTAGTAGCTCGTGAGCAGTTCTTC CASANPGLVAREQFF few TRBJ2-1 TRBD2 TRBV12-3/TRBV12-4
TGTGCCACCAGTGATGCAACCGGGACAGGGAACACTGAAGCTTTCTTT CATSDATGTGNTEAFF . TRBJ1-1 TRBD1 TRBV24-1
TGCGCCAGCAGCCACAGACTAGCGGCAATCTACAATGAGCAGTTCTTC CASSHRLAAIYNEQFF few TRBJ2-1 TRBD2 TRBV4-1
TGTGCCAGCATCAGAGCAGAGTCTGGCCAGGAGAACACCGGGGAGCTGTTTTTT CASIRAESGQENTGELFF . TRBJ2-2 . TRBV7-2
TGTGCCAGCAGTTTATATAGGGGTCCGAGCTCCTACAATGAGCAGTTCTTC CASSLYRGPSSYNEQFF many TRBJ2-1 . TRBV12-3/TRBV12-4
TGCAGTGCAGGACAGGGAGGGGACTATAGTGGCTACACCTTC CSAGQGGDYSGYTF few TRBJ1-2 TRBD1 TRBV20-1
TGTGCCAGCAGCCCGACAGACTATTATAGCAATCAGCCCCAGCATTTT CASSPTDYYSNQPQHF many TRBJ1-5 . TRBV28
TGTGCCATCAGTGATGTAGGACAGGACGACACCATATATTTT CAISDVGQDDTIYF . TRBJ1-3 TRBD1 TRBV10-3
TGTGCCAGCAGCCTTCCAGGGGGCATCACTGAAGCTTTCTTT CASSLPGGITEAFF . TRBJ1-1 TRBD1 TRBV5-4
TGTGCCAGCAGTGACCAATCAGGGTGGAACACTGAAGCTTTCTTT CASSDQSGWNTEAFF . TRBJ1-1 . TRBV25-1
TGTGCCAGCAGCCCGAGCCCCTACAATGAGCAGTTCTTC CASSPSPYNEQFF many TRBJ2-1 . TRBV2
TGTGCCAGCAGTTTTTATCCCGGGGAGCTGTTTTTT CASSFYPGELFF . TRBJ2-2 . TRBV27
TGTGCCAGCAGTTTAGAGGGGAGGGCTCCCCAAGGGCAGTTCTTC CASSLEGRAPQGQFF many TRBJ2-1 TRBD2 TRBV28
TGTGCCAGCAGAACCTCCGGGACTAGCGGGACCCCTGGCCACGAGCAGTACTTC CASRTSGTSGTPGHEQYF many TRBJ2-7 TRBD2 TRBV28
TGTGCCAGCAGTCCAGGACTAGCGGGGCCGCCTGCTAGCTCCTACAATGAGCAGTTCTTC CASSPGLAGPPASSYNEQFF many TRBJ2-1 TRBD2 TRBV28
TGTGCCAGCAGTTCTCGGACAGATCAAGAGACCCAGTACTTC CASSSRTDQETQYF . TRBJ2-5 . TRBV12-3/TRBV12-4
TGTGCCAGCAGTATTTGGGACGAGCAGTACTTC CASSIWDEQYF few TRBJ2-7 . TRBV2
TGTGCCAGCAGCTTAGGGGACGGCCTAGGAGAGCAGTTCTTC CASSLGDGLGEQFF . TRBJ2-1 . TRBV9
TGTGCCAGCAGTCCTTACCTCGACAGGGGTCTTTCTTACGAGCAGTACTTC CASSPYLDRGLSYEQYF many TRBJ2-7 TRBD1 TRBV28
TGTGCCAGCAGTGAATCGGGGACCCAAGAGACCCAGTACTTC CASSESGTQETQYF many TRBJ2-5 . TRBV25-1
TGTGCCAGTAGTATCTACGGGAGCGCCAGCTCCTACGAGCAGTACTTC CASSIYGSASSYEQYF . TRBJ2-7 . TRBV19
TGTGCCTGGAGGAGGGAGAACTCCTACAATGAGCAGTTCTTC CAWRRENSYNEQFF many TRBJ2-1 . TRBV30
TGTGCCAGTAGTATAACTAGCGGGAGTGGCCCAGATACGCAGTATTTT CASSITSGSGPDTQYF few TRBJ2-3 TRBD2 TRBV19
TGTGCCAGCAGTTTTAACCCCGGTTCACCCCTCCACTTT CASSFNPGSPLHF . TRBJ1-6 . TRBV12-3/TRBV12-4
TGTGCCAGCCGGACACCACTAAGTACAGATACGCAGTATTTT CASRTPLSTDTQYF . TRBJ2-3 . TRBV28
TGCAGTGCTCCCGGCCATCGACTAGCGGGAGATACGCAGTATTTT CSAPGHRLAGDTQYF once TRBJ2-3 TRBD2 TRBV20-1
TGTGCCAGCAGTTTGGGGAGGGGGCAGTACTTC CASSLGRGQYF many TRBJ2-7 TRBD2 TRBV12-3/TRBV12-4
TGTGCCATCAGCGGGGGGGATGGCTGCAATGAGCAGTTCTTC CAISGGDGCNEQFF . TRBJ2-1 TRBD2 TRBV10-3
TGCAGTGCTCCCCGGACAGGGGCCCAAAACATTCAGTACTTC CSAPRTGAQNIQYF . TRBJ2-4 TRBD1 TRBV20-1
TGTGCCAGCAGTTACAGGGACTACGACGAGCAGTACTTC CASSYRDYDEQYF many TRBJ2-7 TRBD2 TRBV6-2/TRBV6-3
TGTGCCACCAGTGAGGGGGCGGGAGGCCTTTATGAGCAGTTCTTC CATSEGAGGLYEQFF . TRBJ2-1 TRBD2 TRBV24-1
TGTGCCAGCAGTCCAGGAGCGGTAACCGGGGAGCTGTTTTTT CASSPGAVTGELFF . TRBJ2-2 . TRBV6-1
TGTGCCTGGGCCGGGACAGGTCATACCAATGAGCAGTTCTTC CAWAGTGHTNEQFF few TRBJ2-1 TRBD1 TRBV30
TGTGCCAGCAGTTCGGGCGGGAGAGGAAACACCATATATTTT CASSSGGRGNTIYF . TRBJ1-3 . TRBV28
TGTGCCAGCACCTCTACGGGCCTGGGCTATGGCTACACCTTC CASTSTGLGYGYTF few TRBJ1-2 . TRBV9
TGTGCCAGCAGCTTAGGAGCAGCGAACACTGAAGCTTTCTTT CASSLGAANTEAFF many TRBJ1-1 . TRBV11-3
TGTGCCAGCAGCGTAGTTGGAACGAGCACAGATACGCAGTATTTT CASSVVGTSTDTQYF . TRBJ2-3 . TRBV9
TGTGCCTGGACCAGGGGGATACTAGCGGAGGGGAACACCGGGGAGCTGTTTTTT CAWTRGILAEGNTGELFF . TRBJ2-2 . TRBV30
TGTGCCAGCAGCTTCCACAACCTGGAGCGGGGGAACACCGGGGAGCTGTTTTTT CASSFHNLERGNTGELFF few TRBJ2-2 TRBD2 TRBV7-9
TGTGCCAGCGCGATATCGAACACCATATATTTT CASAISNTIYF . TRBJ1-3 . TRBV6-1
TGTGCCAGCAGCCTAGGTTTTGGGGATGGCTACACCTTC CASSLGFGDGYTF few TRBJ1-2 . TRBV7-2